What follows are 9 T cell receptor beta chains derived from one specimen sequenced in a study of type 1 regulatory T cells. TCRdb reanalysed the reads using MiXCR and keeps one entry per CDR3 protein. The sample includes roughly 68,000 distinct CDR3 sequences, about 69% seen only once; the top ten take 6.5% to 8.5%. Their antigen targets remain unknown. Sequencing input: cultured T cells, either the whole culture or a sorted T cell fraction (not recorded which). Sample subset: Tr1-enriched cell product generated in vitro against host alloantigens. The receptors originated from a human donor in good health.

The chain recombines TRBV19 with TRBJ2-1, with 14 positions matching TRBD2. Trimming took 7 bases from V and 9 from J; bases not matched to a gene: 8. The CDR3 spans 15 residues. CDR1 and CDR2 (germline): LNHDA, SQIVND (reference sequence). The CDR3 loop is CASKVGTSGSGEQFF. The DNA for the CDR3 is TGTGCCAGTAAGGTCGGGACTAGCGGGAGTGGTGAGCAGTTCTTC. Variable domain in full (rest from reference TRBV19 and TRBJ2-1): DGGITQSPKYLFRKEGQNVTLSCEQNLNHDAMYWYRQDPGQGLRLIYYSQIVNDFQKGDIAEGYSVSREKKESFPLTVTSAQKNPTAFYLCASKVGTSGSGEQFFGPGTRLTVL.

This clonotype was detected a few times. The chain carries TRBV18 and TRBJ1-4, with a possible D match to TRBD1 (5 bases). The CDR3 runs 15 residues. Germline V gene data show CDR1 as KGHSH and CDR2 as LQKENI. V shed 6 bases and J shed 0 bases, with 11 bases lying between them. The CDR3 bases are TGTGCCAGCTCTCCCAGGGACTCAACTAATGAAAAACTGTTTTTT. Translating gives CASSPRDSTNEKLFF.

This clonotype was seen a handful of times. This chain uses TRBV20-1 with TRBJ2-1, with 10 bases aligning to TRBD2. Germline V gene data show CDR1 as DFQATT and CDR2 as SNEGSKA (reference sequence). This CDR3 comprises 16 residues. With V trimmed by 1 base and J by 3 bases, 6 bases remained unmatched. The CDR3 DNA reads TGCAGTGCTAGAGTAGGGGTAGCGGGAGGCTACAATGAGCAGTTCTTC. It encodes CSARVGVAGGYNEQFF.

This rearrangement joins TRBV14 to TRBJ2-2; 9 bases agree with TRBD2. This CDR3 region has 16 residues. CDR1 and CDR2 from the germline V gene are SGHDN and FVKESK. J gave up 2 bases and V 4 bases, and 5 bases lay outside the gene matches. CDR3 residues: CASSLGLAVNTGELFF. The CDR3 DNA sequence: TGTGCCAGCAGCCTGGGACTAGCCGTTAACACCGGGGAGCTGTTTTTT.

This clonotype was counted a few times. CDR3 sequence (DNA): TGTGCCCTCAGCCGGGACAGCGTGAACACTGAAGCTTTCTTT. It specifies CALSRDSVNTEAFF. This sequence joins TRBV30 and TRBJ1-1; 7 nucleotides agree with TRBD1. CDR1 and CDR2 (germline): GTSNPN, SVGIG (reference sequence). The J segment lost 0 bases and the V segment lost 8 bases, leaving 9 bases of the junction unmatched. The CDR3 extends over 14 amino acids.

This clonotype was observed once. Here the CDR3 DNA reads TGTGCCACCAGTGACGCCCGGGCCCTAAGGGCAGATACGCAGTATTTT. Translation: CATSDARALRADTQYF. The rearrangement joins TRBV24-1 to TRBJ2-3; no reliable D call. Deletions cut 4 bases from V and 4 bases from J, with 17 bases between. Germline V gene lookup returns CDR1 KGHDR and CDR2 SFDVKD. CDR3 length: 16 amino acids.

This sequence joins TRBV29-1 and TRBJ2-1; possible D gene TRBD1, 6 bases. The CDR3 spans 14 residues. Germline-derived CDR1 and CDR2 are SQVTM and ANQGSEA. V shed 4 bases and J shed 5 bases, with 15 bases lying between them. This CDR3 reads CSVAGGQLNNEQFF. The CDR3 DNA sequence: TGCAGCGTTGCAGGAGGACAGTTGAACAATGAGCAGTTCTTC.

The chain links TRBV9 to TRBJ2-2; 10 nucleotides align to TRBD2. Germline CDR1 SGDLS, CDR2 YYNGEE. V gave up 3 bases and J gave up 0 bases; unmatched junction bases: 8. CDR3 length: 18 residues. The CDR3 region is CASSANSTSGTNTGELFF. The CDR3 coding sequence is TGTGCCAGCAGCGCCAACTCCACTAGCGGGACGAACACCGGGGAGCTGTTTTTT.

The rearrangement links TRBV28 to TRBJ2-1, with 12 bases matching TRBD2. This CDR3 is built from 15 residues. The germline CDR1 and CDR2 sequences are MDHEN and SYDVKM. V lost 6 bases to trimming and J lost 0 bases; unmatched junction nucleotides: 0. This CDR3 is CASRTSGSSYNEQFF. CDR3 nucleotide sequence: TGTGCCAGCAGGACTAGCGGGAGCTCCTACAATGAGCAGTTCTTC.